This is a list of T cell receptor beta chains from one sample in a study of cytomegalovirus exposure and HLA in healthy donors. Here immunoSEQ multiplex PCR was the method, and the copy in TCRdb shows in-frame clones only, minus some. This sample yields 150,000 to 200,000 clones, of which more than 75% are seen a single time; more than 1.5% belongs to the top ten. Source material: PBMCs. The source is a woman aged 18 to 35 in good health and CMV-seronegative. Each CDR3 is given with its conserved first and last residue. A D gene is named only where the DNA matches it firmly. The listing skips clone size in some rows; elsewhere it reads once, few, many or a size class.

clone_size d_call j_call v_call cdr3_aa cdr3_nt
NA TRBD1 TRBJ1-2 TRBV6-1 CASSPGTGSSYGYTF TGTGCCAGCAGCCCGGGGACAGGGTCGTCCTATGGCTACACCTTC
NA NA TRBJ2-1 TRBV5-4 CASSSRTEQFF TGTGCCAGCAGCAGCCGCACGGAGCAGTTCTTC
once NA TRBJ1-2 TRBV6-5 CASSSGNYGYTF TGTGCCAGCAGTTCGGGGAACTATGGCTACACCTTC
NA NA TRBJ1-6 TRBV28 CASTLPFGGNSPLHF TGTGCCAGCACCCTTCCGTTTGGGGGCAATTCACCCCTCCACTTT
NA NA TRBJ2-7 TRBV11-2 CASSTTGAGIEQYF TGTGCCAGCAGCACAACTGGGGCAGGGATCGAGCAGTACTTC
once TRBD2 TRBJ2-7 TRBV5-4 CASSPLGASGSRYEQYF TGTGCCAGCAGCCCGCTGGGGGCTAGCGGGAGTCGTTACGAGCAGTACTTC
NA NA TRBJ2-5 TRBV6-5 CASSNGQPQETQYF TGTGCCAGCAGTAACGGACAGCCACAAGAGACCCAGTACTTC
NA TRBD2 TRBJ2-3 TRBV28 CASSFHGGGGTDTQYF TGTGCCAGCAGTTTCCACGGTGGGGGGGGCACAGATACGCAGTATTTT
few NA TRBJ2-3 TRBV9 CASSGLTDTQYF TGTGCCAGCAGCGGTCTCACAGATACGCAGTATTTT
NA TRBD1 TRBJ2-1 TRBV5-1 CASSLEGTGNYNEQFF TGCGCCAGCAGCTTGGAGGGGACAGGAAACTACAATGAGCAGTTCTTC
NA NA TRBJ1-6 TRBV25-1 CASADGDSPLHF TGTGCCAGCGCGGACGGGGATTCACCCCTCCACTTT
NA NA TRBJ2-1 TRBV7-7 CASSLVPLAYNEQFF TGTGCTAGCAGCTTAGTTCCGTTAGCCTACAATGAGCAGTTCTTC
NA NA TRBJ1-5 TRBV27 CASSLSIGNQPQHF TGTGCCAGCAGTTTATCTATAGGCAATCAGCCCCAGCATTTT
NA TRBD2 TRBJ2-2 TRBV5-4 CASSLKREFTGELFF TGTGCCAGCAGCTTGAAGCGGGAGTTTACCGGGGAGCTGTTTTTT
NA NA TRBJ2-1 TRBV5-1 CASSLLDDEQFF TGCGCCAGCAGCTTACTAGACGATGAGCAGTTCTTC
NA NA TRBJ2-7 TRBV29-1 CSVEGRTPDIYEQYF TGCAGCGTTGAAGGCCGGACACCCGATATTTACGAGCAGTACTTC
few NA TRBJ1-5 TRBV6-5 CASSYGLGPQHF TGTGCCAGCAGTTATGGGCTCGGGCCCCAGCATTTT
NA NA TRBJ2-2 TRBV5-6 CASRLSREFHTGELFF TGTGCCAGCAGGTTGAGTCGGGAGTTCCACACCGGGGAGCTGTTTTTT
NA NA TRBJ1-3 TRBV29-1 CSVGAFGGNTIYF TGCAGCGTTGGAGCTTTTGGTGGAAACACCATATATTTT
NA TRBD1 TRBJ2-5 TRBV18 CASSPSYRGKTQYF TGTGCCAGCTCTCCGAGCTACAGGGGCAAGACCCAGTACTTC
NA NA TRBJ1-1 TRBV30 CAWTPLVGSNAEAFF TGTGCCTGGACCCCACTAGTTGGATCGAACGCTGAAGCTTTCTTT
NA TRBD1 TRBJ2-3 TRBV10-3 CAISPGQGTDTQYF TGTGCCATCAGTCCGGGACAGGGGACAGATACGCAGTATTTT
NA NA TRBJ1-1 TRBV28 CASSFGPGTEAFF TGTGCCAGCAGTTTTGGTCCCGGCACTGAAGCTTTCTTT
NA NA TRBJ1-5 TRBV6-5 CASKGSVSNQPQHF TGTGCCAGCAAAGGGAGCGTTAGCAATCAGCCCCAGCATTTT
few NA TRBJ1-2 TRBV4-2 CASSQDRDVHYGYTF TGTGCCAGCAGCCAAGACAGGGATGTTCACTATGGCTACACCTTC
NA NA TRBJ1-5 TRBV19 CASSIDLGGSNQPQHF TGTGCCAGTAGTATAGATCTTGGGGGGAGCAATCAGCCCCAGCATTTT
NA NA TRBJ2-5 TRBV30 CASSRGKQETQYF TGTGCCAGCTCGCGAGGGAAACAAGAGACCCAGTACTTC
NA TRBD1 TRBJ2-7 TRBV28 CASSNYRGMSEQYF TGTGCCAGCAGTAACTACAGGGGTATGAGCGAGCAGTACTTC
NA TRBD1 TRBJ1-4 TRBV6-5 CASNDRGRSEKLFF TGTGCCAGCAATGACAGGGGCAGGAGTGAAAAACTGTTTTTT
NA TRBD2 TRBJ2-4 TRBV7-2 CASSPREREENIQYF TGTGCCAGCAGCCCCCGCGAGCGGGAGGAAAACATTCAGTACTTC